The rows below give T cell receptor beta chains drawn from one sample of a study of beta chain features in type 1 diabetes. Profiling relied on immunoSEQ multiplex PCR, and the TCRdb table lists in-frame clones only, not all of them. The sample has around 450,000 clones; 10% to 12% are singletons. Sequencing used naive CD4+ T cells from blood. The receptors were gathered from a woman in her late teens or twenties in good health. CDR3s leave out the opening cysteine and the closing phenylalanine or tryptophan. Each record gives: V gene, CDR3 protein.

V: TRBV18
CDR3: ASSPWRKETQY

V: TRBV30
CDR3: AWSKRGRETQY

V: TRBV5-4
CDR3: ASSYNNQPQH

V: TRBV6-4
CDR3: ASSARGGVAYNEQF

V: TRBV4-2
CDR3: ASSQELDSPLPQH

V: TRBV5-1
CDR3: ASSWPGDNEQF

V: TRBV29-1
CDR3: SVAGTGLGGTEAF

V: TRBV15
CDR3: ATSRDSPGNEQF

V: TRBV7-9
CDR3: ASSFGLAGDYEQY

V: TRBV4-3
CDR3: ASSQDSGYT

V: TRBV7-2
CDR3: ASRQGQSSYNEQF

V: TRBV19
CDR3: ASSSATSGKETQY

V: TRBV7-3
CDR3: ASGSSNTDTQY

V: TRBV28
CDR3: ALMETSGNEQF

V: TRBV4-2
CDR3: ASSQGLAGAYNEQF

V: TRBV7-6
CDR3: ASSSTGYSYEQY

V: TRBV10-3
CDR3: AISELQGPETQY

V: TRBV29-1
CDR3: SVAPRGAYTEAF

V: TRBV7-2
CDR3: ASSLDERGPYNEQF

V: TRBV29-1
CDR3: SVRFSMNTEAF

V: TRBV7-3
CDR3: ASSPHGGSGAYEQY